A selection of T cell receptor beta chains follows, all from one sample in a study of shared clonotypes between healthy human individuals. Only in-frame clones appear in the TCRdb table, and some are missing; sequencing was by immunoSEQ multiplex PCR. The sample yields under 2.5 million clones, about 90% seen once. Sequencing input: naive CD4+ T cells from PBMCs. These receptors were collected from a young man in good health. Some clones in this sample may be carry-over from other donors' samples. Each CDR3 is given with its conserved first and last residue. The order of the fields is V gene, CDR3 length, clone size, D gene, J gene, CDR3 protein, CDR3 DNA. D genes are given only for firm matches. Only part of the rows carry a size: once, few, many, or a class if the clone is expanded.

>TRBV7-2|16|.|TRBD2|TRBJ2-1
CASSIKLAGFYNEQFF
TGTGCCAGCAGCATTAAACTAGCGGGATTCTACAATGAGCAGTTCTTC
>TRBV9|13|.|.|TRBJ2-1
CASSGREYNEQFF
TGTGCCAGCAGCGGTCGGGAGTACAATGAGCAGTTCTTC
>TRBV28|14|.|TRBD1|TRBJ1-5
CASRGGTDNQPQHF
TGTGCCAGCAGAGGTGGGACAGACAATCAGCCCCAGCATTTT
>TRBV11-1|13|once|TRBD1|TRBJ1-1
CATLGGPNTEAFF
TGTGCCACCCTAGGGGGCCCGAACACTGAAGCTTTCTTT
>TRBV5-4|15|once|.|TRBJ1-1
CASSPRGRGGTEAFF
TGTGCCAGCAGCCCGAGGGGAAGGGGGGGCACTGAAGCTTTCTTT
>TRBV7-2|16|.|.|TRBJ2-1
CASSLGSSGRHNEQFF
TGTGCCAGCAGCTTAGGGTCGAGCGGCCGACACAATGAGCAGTTCTTC
>TRBV7-2|16|.|.|TRBJ2-5
CASSNTGPGAQETQYF
TGTGCCAGCAGCAACACGGGCCCGGGGGCTCAAGAGACCCAGTACTTC
>TRBV30|13|.|.|TRBJ2-3
CAWQTASTDTQYF
TGTGCCTGGCAGACAGCTAGCACAGATACGCAGTATTTT
>TRBV5-1|15|.|.|TRBJ2-5
CASSLETGYGETQYF
TGCGCCAGCAGCTTGGAAACAGGGTATGGAGAGACCCAGTACTTC
>TRBV30|14|.|TRBD1|TRBJ2-1
CACSGTAISNEQFF
TGTGCCTGTTCCGGGACAGCTATTTCGAATGAGCAGTTCTTC
>TRBV5-1|14|.|.|TRBJ1-1
CASSLDGQNTEAFF
TGCGCCAGCAGCTTGGACGGACAGAACACTGAAGCTTTCTTT
>TRBV4-1|16|.|.|TRBJ2-7
CASSHPASDLSYEQYF
TGCGCCAGCAGCCACCCTGCTAGCGACCTCTCCTACGAGCAGTACTTC
>TRBV7-9|13|.|.|TRBJ1-1
CASSEDPNTEAFF
TGTGCCAGCAGCGAAGACCCGAACACTGAAGCTTTCTTT
>TRBV7-9|15|.|.|TRBJ2-1
CASSRRTEGTGEQFF
TGTGCCAGCAGCCGAAGGACGGAGGGCACCGGTGAGCAGTTCTTC
>TRBV5-1|14|once|.|TRBJ1-4
CASSLNSFNEKLFF
TGCGCCAGCAGCTTGAATAGCTTTAATGAAAAACTGTTTTTT
>TRBV18|16|once|TRBD2|TRBJ2-3
CASSPQASGGTDTQYF
TGTGCCAGCTCCCCCCAGGCTAGCGGAGGCACAGATACGCAGTATTTT
>TRBV5-1|16|once|.|TRBJ2-7
CASSPGPGHTNYEQYF
TGCGCCAGCAGCCCCGGACCGGGACACACGAATTACGAGCAGTACTTC
>TRBV28|14|.|.|TRBJ2-1
CASSYGQKSNEQFF
TGTGCCAGCAGTTATGGACAGAAAAGCAATGAGCAGTTCTTC
>TRBV14|17|.|.|TRBJ1-2
CASSQDRWEGGDYGYTF
TGTGCCAGCAGCCAAGATCGTTGGGAGGGGGGCGACTATGGCTACACCTTC
>TRBV30|12|.|.|TRBJ1-1
CAWAPKRPQAFF
TGTGCCTGGGCCCCGAAAAGACCCCAAGCTTTCTTT
>TRBV30|12|.|.|TRBJ1-4
CAWSFLGEKLFF
TGTGCCTGGAGTTTTTTAGGGGAAAAACTGTTTTTT
>TRBV4-1|14|.|.|TRBJ2-7
CASRKRTDTYEQYF
TGCGCCAGCAGGAAAAGGACGGATACCTACGAGCAGTACTTC
>TRBV7-9|15|.|.|TRBJ2-4
CASSFSGEAKNIQYF
TGTGCCAGCAGCTTTTCAGGGGAGGCCAAAAACATTCAGTACTTC
>TRBV18|15|.|.|TRBJ1-1
CASSLGRGGQTEAFF
TGTGCCAGCTCACTAGGTAGGGGGGGCCAAACTGAAGCTTTCTTT
>TRBV7-3|16|.|TRBD1|TRBJ2-1
CASSLVRDRASNEQFF
TGTGCCAGCAGCTTAGTCCGGGACAGGGCTTCAAATGAGCAGTTCTTC
>TRBV2|16|.|TRBD2|TRBJ2-2
CASSETSGANTGELFF
TGTGCCAGCAGTGAAACTAGCGGAGCTAACACCGGGGAGCTGTTTTTT
>TRBV6-5|13|few|.|TRBJ2-7
CASSYRQTYEQYF
TGTGCCAGCAGTTACCGGCAGACCTACGAGCAGTACTTC
>TRBV7-3|18|.|TRBD1|TRBJ2-2
CASSPRPGTGFGTGELFF
TGTGCCAGCAGCCCACGTCCCGGGACAGGGTTCGGCACCGGGGAGCTGTTTTTT
>TRBV6-1|16|.|TRBD1|TRBJ1-3
CASSEVGTASGNTIYF
TGTGCCAGCAGTGAAGTAGGGACAGCCTCTGGAAACACCATATATTTT
>TRBV10-3|16|.|TRBD2|TRBJ2-1
CAISDSRLAGEGEQFF
TGTGCCATCAGTGATAGCCGGCTAGCGGGGGAAGGTGAGCAGTTCTTC
>TRBV5-1|14|.|.|TRBJ1-2
CASSPDSTNYGYTF
TGCGCCAGCAGCCCGGACAGCACTAACTATGGCTACACCTTC
>TRBV30|15|.|TRBD2|TRBJ2-1
CAWDSGRAGGDEQFF
TGTGCCTGGGATAGCGGGAGGGCCGGTGGAGATGAGCAGTTCTTC
>TRBV25-1|17|.|.|TRBJ2-3
CASSEYWRGGGEDTQYF
TGTGCCAGCAGTGAATATTGGAGAGGGGGCGGGGAGGATACGCAGTATTTT
>TRBV4-3|16|.|TRBD2|TRBJ2-5
CASSLTSGRAGETQYF
TGCGCCAGCAGCCTGACTAGCGGGAGGGCCGGAGAGACCCAGTACTTC
>TRBV10-3|13|.|.|TRBJ2-1
CAISSLREDEQFF
TGTGCCATCAGTTCCCTCCGTGAGGATGAGCAGTTCTTC
>TRBV4-2|12|.|.|TRBJ2-1
CASSSRLDEQFF
TGTGCCAGCAGCTCGAGGTTGGATGAGCAGTTCTTC
>TRBV6-6|13|.|.|TRBJ1-1
CASSYFPETEAFF
TGTGCCAGCAGTTATTTTCCGGAAACTGAAGCTTTCTTT
>TRBV5-1|13|.|.|TRBJ2-1
CASSIAVTGEQFF
TGCGCCAGCAGCATCGCCGTGACAGGAGAGCAGTTCTTC
>TRBV5-1|14|.|TRBD1|TRBJ2-5
CARKSRQGVRTQYF
TGCGCCAGAAAAAGCCGACAGGGAGTACGGACCCAGTACTTC
>TRBV6-6|11|.|.|TRBJ1-1
CASSPVDGAFF
TGTGCCAGCAGCCCCGTAGATGGAGCTTTCTTT
>TRBV28|14|.|.|TRBJ1-4
CASTTGPMNEKLFF
TGTGCCAGCACCACGGGACCGATGAATGAAAAACTGTTTTTT
>TRBV5-1|14|.|.|TRBJ2-3
CASSLAGIADTQYF
TGCGCCAGCAGCTTGGCAGGAATTGCAGATACGCAGTATTTT
>TRBV19|12|.|.|TRBJ2-5
CASSGSGETQYF
TGTGCCAGTAGTGGCTCGGGAGAGACCCAGTACTTC
>TRBV27|14|.|TRBD1|TRBJ2-7
CASRPMGQGPEQYF
TGTGCCAGCCGCCCCATGGGACAGGGACCCGAGCAGTACTTC
>TRBV6-5|14|.|.|TRBJ2-5
CASSPPGLEETQYF
TGTGCCAGCAGTCCCCCCGGACTGGAAGAGACCCAGTACTTC
>TRBV7-2|15|.|.|TRBJ2-2
CASSLKGANTGELFF
TGTGCCAGCAGCTTAAAGGGGGCGAACACCGGGGAGCTGTTTTTT
>TRBV28|14|.|.|TRBJ2-3
CASSPYKRSDTQYF
TGTGCCAGCAGTCCCTACAAGAGGTCAGATACGCAGTATTTT
>TRBV6-5|14|.|.|TRBJ1-4
CASSRGPTNEKLFF
TGTGCCAGCAGCAGGGGCCCAACTAATGAAAAACTGTTTTTT
>TRBV2|17|.|.|TRBJ1-1
CASSSTQGRDWNTEAFF
TGTGCCAGCAGCTCAACTCAGGGGAGGGACTGGAACACTGAAGCTTTCTTT
>TRBV5-1|15|.|TRBD2|TRBJ2-1
CASSSGLAALNEQFF
TGCGCCAGCAGCTCGGGACTAGCGGCCCTTAATGAGCAGTTCTTC
>TRBV27|14|once|.|TRBJ1-1
CASSLGLRGTEAFF
TGTGCCAGCAGTTTAGGCCTTCGGGGCACTGAAGCTTTCTTT
>TRBV10-3|16|.|TRBD2|TRBJ2-7
CAITGLAGSTSYEQYF
TGTGCCATCACGGGACTAGCGGGATCCACCTCCTACGAGCAGTACTTC
>TRBV7-9|14|once|.|TRBJ2-5
CASSFSAVQETQYF
TGTGCCAGCAGCTTTAGTGCAGTGCAAGAGACCCAGTACTTC